The 30 T cell receptor beta chains below all came from one sample that was sequenced in a study of PD-L1 blockade in urothelial cancer. Assay used: immunoSEQ multiplex PCR; TCRdb lists only in-frame clones, some missing. The sample lists under 85,000 clones; 85% to 95% were seen once. The time point: peripheral blood 6 weeks after treatment start. Sequencing was performed on PBMCs, taken around atezolizumab (anti-PD-L1) treatment. The receptors were sampled from a woman at least 80 years old with urothelial cancer.

The rearrangement uses TRBV28 and TRBJ1-5; unclear D gene. CDR1 and CDR2 from the germline V gene are MDHEN and SYDVKM. This CDR3 spans 12 amino acids. Trimming stripped 6 bases from V and 6 bases from J, with 9 bases between. This CDR3 reads CASRVYAQPQHF. The CDR3 nucleotides are TGTGCCAGCAGGGTCTACGCTCAGCCCCAGCATTTT.

The CDR3 reads CASSIRTSLMETQYF. CDR3 DNA: TGTGCCAGCAGCATAAGGACTAGTCTGATGGAGACCCAGTACTTC. The chain has TRBV13 and TRBJ2-5, with TRBD2 matching over 7 bases. Germline CDR1 and CDR2: PRHDT and FYEKMQ (reference sequence). Losses at the gene ends were 5 bases for V and 5 bases for J; bases not matched to a gene: 11. This CDR3 comprises 15 residues.

The gene calls are TRBV5-1 and TRBJ1-2; a weak D match, TRBD1 (6 bases). V was cut by 5 bases and J by 0 bases, with 14 bases left in between. Germline-derived CDR1 and CDR2 are SGHRS and YFSETQ. The CDR3 covers 15 residues. The CDR3 here is CASSLQGPANYGYTF. The CDR3 region has the DNA TGCGCCAGCAGTTTACAGGGCCCAGCTAACTATGGCTACACCTTC.

V gene TRBV19 combines with J gene TRBJ2-7; tentatively, D is TRBD2 (6 bases). Germline V gene sequence: CDR1 LNHDA, CDR2 SQIVND (reference sequence). The CDR3 has 16 amino acids. V was shortened by 3 bases and J by 2 bases, with 17 bases between the two germline ends. CDR3 sequence reads: CASSIGGGYGTYEQYF. CDR3 DNA sequence: TGTGCCAGTAGTATTGGTGGAGGGTATGGGACCTACGAGCAGTACTTC.

This rearrangement joins TRBV6-5 to TRBJ1-1, with 7 positions matching TRBD1. The germline CDR1 and CDR2 sequences are MNHEY and SVGAGI. The CDR3 runs to 15 residues. The junction had 10 bases not matched to a gene; V was cut back by 4 bases and J by 5 bases. CDR3 protein: CASSSSGGSGTEAFF. The CDR3 DNA reads as TGTGCCAGCAGTTCCTCAGGGGGTAGTGGAACTGAAGCTTTCTTT.

The chain combines TRBV5-6 with TRBJ2-1, with 10 bases fitting TRBD2. CDR1 is SGHDT, CDR2 YYEEEE, per germline. Trimming took 3 bases from V and 0 from J; bases not matched to a gene: 9. The CDR3 loop spans 18 amino acids. The CDR3 DNA sequence: TGTGCCAGCAGCTCCCCCTGGACTAGCGGTGACTCCTACAATGAGCAGTTCTTC. Translated, it gives CASSSPWTSGDSYNEQFF.

This chain uses TRBV6-5 with TRBJ1-2; D possibly corresponds to TRBD1 (5 bases). Germline assignment: CDR1 MNHEY and CDR2 SVGAGI. This CDR3 has 12 residues. The germline V and J ends were trimmed by 5 bases and 7 bases, with 11 bases remaining between them. CDR3 sequence: CASSPGGPGYTF. Written as DNA, the CDR3 is TGTGCCAGCAGTCCCGGGGGTCCTGGCTACACCTTC.

The chain carries TRBV7-3 and TRBJ2-1; 11 bases are a match to TRBD2. This CDR3 has 16 residues. V lost 0 bases and J lost 4; bases outside the gene matches: 2. Germline values: CDR1 SGHTA, CDR2 FQGTGA. CDR3 sequence (DNA): TGTGCCAGCAGCTTAACGGGACTAGCGGCTTACAATGAGCAGTTCTTC. Translating gives CASSLTGLAAYNEQFF.

The rearrangement links TRBV18 to TRBJ1-5, with 7 bases matching TRBD1. The CDR3 sequence is 14 residues long. Looked up from germline, CDR1 is KGHSH and CDR2 is LQKENI. After removal of 4 bases from V and 3 bases from J, the junction contained 3 bases not matched to a gene. In nucleotides, the CDR3 is TGTGCCAGCTCACTTGACAGGGTCAATCAGCCCCAGCATTTT. It translates to CASSLDRVNQPQHF. The whole variable domain, remainder taken from reference TRBV18 and TRBJ1-5, is NAGVMQNPRHLVRRRGQEARLRCSPMKGHSHVYWYRQLPEEGLKFMVYLQKENIIDESGMPKERFSAEFPKEGPSILRIQQVVRGDSAAYFCASSLDRVNQPQHFGDGTRLSIL.

The J gene is TRBJ1-2, the V gene TRBV28; 7 nucleotides match TRBD1. The CDR3 spans 14 residues. Germline V CDR1 and CDR2: MDHEN, SYDVKM. V was clipped by 5 bases and J by 0 bases; unmatched bases: 3. The CDR3 region is CASSPGTANYGYTF. CDR3 sequence (DNA): TGTGCCAGCAGTCCCGGGACAGCTAACTATGGCTACACCTTC.

CDR3 sequence: CASRRPGTSAHTDTQYF. For the CDR3, the DNA is TGTGCCAGCAGGCGACCGGGGACTAGCGCTCACACAGATACGCAGTATTTT. The gene calls are TRBV2 and TRBJ2-3; the match to TRBD2 covers 10 bases. The CDR3 spans 17 residues. J gave up 2 bases and V 6 bases, and 11 bases lay outside the gene matches. Germline loops: CDR1 SNHLY, CDR2 FYNNEI.

The rearrangement uses TRBV25-1 and TRBJ1-3; TRBD1 is a possible D gene (6 bases). V lost 3 bases to trimming and J lost 0 bases, with 12 bases between them. Germline V CDR1 and CDR2: MGHDK, SYGVNS. CDR3 size: 16 residues. The CDR3 region is CASSETGTFSGNTIYF. The CDR3 DNA follows: TGTGCCAGCAGTGAGACAGGAACTTTCTCTGGAAACACCATATATTTT.

This clone was observed once. This chain uses TRBV18 with TRBJ2-3; TRBD2 matches at 10 bases. This CDR3 is built from 15 residues. Germline CDR1 and CDR2: KGHSH and LQKENI. V trimming: 6 bases; J trimming: 0 bases; junction bases outside the gene matches: 3. CDR3 region: CASSRTSGSTDTQYF. In DNA, the CDR3 is TGTGCCAGCTCCCGGACTAGCGGTAGCACAGATACGCAGTATTTT. The complete variable domain, with remaining parts taken from reference TRBV18 and TRBJ2-3, reads NAGVMQNPRHLVRRRGQEARLRCSPMKGHSHVYWYRQLPEEGLKFMVYLQKENIIDESGMPKERFSAEFPKEGPSILRIQQVVRGDSAAYFCASSRTSGSTDTQYFGPGTRLTVL.

The chain links TRBV5-1 to TRBJ2-7; TRBD2 agrees at 8 bases. J lost 0 bases, V lost 1 base, and 3 bases had no gene match. This CDR3 region has 15 residues. Per the germline V gene, CDR1 is SGHRS and CDR2 is YFSETQ. CDR3 residues: CASSLTSGFSYEQYF. CDR3 sequence (DNA): TGCGCCAGCAGCTTGACTAGCGGCTTCTCCTACGAGCAGTACTTC.

The chain employs TRBV7-8 and TRBJ2-7; 8 bases map to TRBD2. Germline lookup yields CDR1 SGHVS and CDR2 FQNEAQ. The CDR3 consists of 15 residues. J was trimmed by 2 bases and V by 1 base; bases with no gene match: 4. CDR3 region: CASSLDAGGPYEQYF. DNA of the CDR3: TGTGCCAGCAGCTTAGATGCGGGAGGTCCCTACGAGCAGTACTTC.

The genes are TRBV4-2 and TRBJ2-7; D perhaps matches TRBD1 (6 bases). Germline CDR1 reads LGHNA; CDR2 reads YNFKEQ. Trimming pared 0 bases from V and 2 bases from J, leaving 11 bases between. This CDR3 region has 15 residues. The CDR3: CASSQDRDTTYEQYF. CDR3 DNA: TGTGCCAGCAGCCAAGATAGGGACACAACCTACGAGCAGTACTTC.

The chain couples TRBV5-6 to TRBJ2-1; 7 nucleotides match TRBD2. The CDR3 is 15 amino acids. The trim removed 0 bases at V and 4 bases at J, leaving 4 bases unmatched. Germline V gives CDR1 SGHDT, CDR2 YYEEEE. DNA of the CDR3: TGTGCCAGCAGCTTGGCCGCGGGGGTGTACAATGAGCAGTTCTTC. It codes for CASSLAAGVYNEQFF.

The chain carries TRBV7-2 and TRBJ2-1; TRBD1 might be the D (5 bases). Germline V gene sequence: CDR1 SGHTA, CDR2 FQGNSA. Trimming took 8 bases from V and 9 from J, leaving 11 bases between them. The CDR3 spans 11 residues. CDR3 bases: TGTGCCAGCGGGGCCTGGGGTGAGCAGTTCTTC. This encodes CASGAWGEQFF.

In its sample, this clone was seen once. This sequence joins TRBV9 and TRBJ1-2; 8 bases fit TRBD1. Trimming took 4 bases from V and 8 from J; bases not matched to a gene: 10. This CDR3 is built from 14 residues. CDR1 is SGDLS, CDR2 YYNGEE, per germline. CDR3 coding DNA: TGTGCCAGCAGCCCGGCGGGACAGGCTGAAGGCTACACCTTC. Its protein is CASSPAGQAEGYTF.

As regards this clone: A read error may account for a junction end that differs from germline. CDR3 in amino acids: CAISERAPGHYFF. The CDR3 region has the DNA TGTGCCATCAGTGAGAGAGCTCCAGGACACTACTTCTTT. The chain combines TRBV10-3 with TRBJ1-5; perhaps TRBD1 as D (5 bases). CDR3 length: 13 residues. Germline CDR1 and CDR2: ENHRY and SYGVKD.

The V gene is TRBV28, the J gene TRBJ1-2, with 7 bases identical to TRBD1. The CDR3 loop spans 16 amino acids. CDR1 MDHEN and CDR2 SYDVKM come from the germline V gene. Trimming took 5 bases from V and 3 from J; bases not matched to a gene: 12. CDR3 sequence (DNA): TGTGCCAGCAGTCCAGGGGGTTTAGGGACGGACTATGGCTACACCTTC. Translation gives CASSPGGLGTDYGYTF.

The V and J genes are TRBV6-5 and TRBJ1-2; 7 bases fit TRBD1. The V gene end was trimmed by 5 bases and the J gene end by 4 bases; junction bases not matched to a gene: 10. The CDR3 totals 15 residues. Germline V gene sequence: CDR1 MNHEY, CDR2 SVGAGI. CDR3 in DNA: TGTGCCAGCAGTCCTCCGAGGGGGCGCGGCTATGGCTACACCTTC. Translation: CASSPPRGRGYGYTF.

The rearrangement links TRBV27 to TRBJ1-4; 7 nucleotides line up with TRBD1. CDR1 is MNHEY, CDR2 SMNVEV, per germline (reference sequence). CDR3 length: 15 amino acids. The J segment lost 5 bases and the V segment lost 3 bases, leaving 6 bases of the junction unmatched. CDR3: CASSFNRDRNEKLFF. The CDR3, as DNA: TGTGCCAGCAGTTTTAACCGGGACAGAAATGAAAAACTGTTTTTT. The variable domain in full, completed from reference TRBV27 and TRBJ1-4, reads EAQVTQNPRYLITVTGKKLTVTCSQNMNHEYMSWYRQDPGLGLRQIYYSMNVEVTDKGDVPEGYKVSRKEKRNFPLILESPSPNQTSLYFCASSFNRDRNEKLFFGSGTQLSVL.

The chain employs TRBV28 and TRBJ1-5; 9 bases match TRBD1. V lost 7 bases, J lost 6 bases, and 10 bases stayed unmatched. Germline V gene lookup returns CDR1 MDHEN and CDR2 SYDVKM. CDR3 length: 15 residues. The CDR3 DNA reads as TGTGCCAGCACCGGCGAGGACAGGGGTCGTCAGCCCCAGCATTTT. As protein: CASTGEDRGRQPQHF.

V gene TRBV27 combines with J gene TRBJ1-5, with D perhaps TRBD1 (6 bases). CDR3 length: 14 amino acids. Germline CDR1 MNHEY, CDR2 SMNVEV (reference sequence). The ends were cut back, 6 bases at V and 4 bases at J, with 13 bases in the middle. The CDR3 coding sequence is TGTGCCAGCAGAAGAAACAGGGAAAATCAGCCCCAGCATTTT. This sequence encodes CASRRNRENQPQHF.

The V call is TRBV10-1, the J call TRBJ1-1; TRBD1 matches 10 bases. The CDR3 length is 14 residues. After removal of 5 bases from V and 1 base from J, the junction contained 1 base not matched to a gene. The V gene's germline CDR1 is WNHNN and CDR2 SYGVQD (reference sequence). The DNA of the CDR3 is TGCGCCAGCAGTCGGGACAGGGGGAACACTGAAGCTTTCTTT. Translated, it gives CASSRDRGNTEAFF.

This chain joins TRBV5-1 and TRBJ2-1, with 14 bases lining up with TRBD2. The CDR3 is 19 residues long. The V gene end was trimmed by 5 bases and the J gene end by 1 base; junction bases not matched to a gene: 11. CDR1 is SGHRS, CDR2 YFSETQ, per germline. CDR3 sequence: CASRDGTSGSWGSYNEQFF. In DNA form, the CDR3 reads TGCGCCAGCAGGGACGGGACTAGCGGGAGCTGGGGTTCCTACAATGAGCAGTTCTTC.

This clone came up a few times. The chain couples TRBV2 to TRBJ2-1; 7 nucleotides agree with TRBD2. The junction had 10 bases not matched to a gene; V was cut back by 2 bases and J by 9 bases. Germline CDR1 is SNHLY and CDR2 is FYNNEI. This CDR3 has 15 residues. CDR3 protein: CASSERRGSRSEQFF. As DNA, the CDR3 is TGTGCCAGCAGTGAAAGGCGCGGGAGCAGGAGTGAGCAGTTCTTC.

This sequence joins TRBV4-1 and TRBJ2-1, with D possibly being TRBD2 (6 bases). Germline V gene lookup returns CDR1 MGHRA and CDR2 YSYEKL. The germline V and J ends were trimmed by 0 bases and 1 base, with 10 bases remaining between them. The CDR3 covers 16 residues. CDR3 residues: CASSQDLAGSYNEQFF. The CDR3 nucleotides read TGCGCCAGCAGCCAAGATCTGGCGGGGTCCTACAATGAGCAGTTCTTC.

The V call is TRBV4-1, the J call TRBJ2-3; D is unresolved. There are 13 residues in the CDR3. Germline CDR1 MGHRA, CDR2 YSYEKL. Trimming removed 1 base from V and 2 bases from J, with 4 bases in between. CDR3 sequence: CASSQAHTDTQYF. CDR3 in DNA: TGCGCCAGCAGCCAAGCCCACACAGATACGCAGTATTTT.